The 9 T cell receptor beta chains given below trace back to one sample, sequenced in a study of T-cell reconstitution after alpha-beta-depleted transplantation in children. During its preparation, the TCRbeta library received unique molecular identifiers. TCRdb analysed the PCR reads with MiXCR anew, one entry per CDR3 protein. The table records 90,000 to 130,000 distinct CDR3 sequences, approximately 10% of them present only once. The sequences come from PBMCs, collected before TCRalphabeta/CD19-depleted stem cell transplant. The source is a boy between 2 and 10 years old with acute lymphoblastic leukemia, due to receive a stem cell transplant.

This clonotype was detected many times. The V and J genes are TRBV4-1 and TRBJ1-1; D might be TRBD1 (5 bases). Trimming pared 4 bases from V and 6 bases from J, leaving 15 bases between. CDR1 and CDR2 (germline): MGHRA, YSYEKL. The CDR3 totals 14 residues. CDR3 sequence (DNA): TGCGCCAGCAGCCCGGGACTGCTAGGGGCTGAAGCTTTCTTT. This translates into CASSPGLLGAEAFF.

The sample holds a few counts of this clonotype. The genes are TRBV6-5 and TRBJ2-1, with unresolved D. Germline V CDR1 and CDR2: MNHEY, SVGAGI. Trimming left V 6 bases short and J 0 bases short, with 6 bases between. The CDR3 contains 13 residues. CDR3 nucleotides: TGTGCCAGCAGCTCATACTCCTACAATGAGCAGTTCTTC. Residues: CASSSYSYNEQFF.

The genes are TRBV5-5 and TRBJ2-3, with TRBD2 identical over 7 bases. Germline CDR1 is SGHKS and CDR2 is YYEKEE (reference sequence). V was clipped by 2 bases and J by 6 bases; unmatched bases: 12. The CDR3 consists of 16 residues. The CDR3 is CASSFKTSQRTDTQYF. In nucleotides, the CDR3 is TGTGCCAGCAGCTTCAAGACTAGCCAGAGAACGGATACGCAGTATTTT.

This sequence joins TRBV7-9 and TRBJ2-7, with 9 bases that match TRBD1. Germline trimming cut 5 bases from V and 5 bases from J; bases unmatched to any gene: 10. The germline gives CDR1 SEHNR, CDR2 FQNEAQ (reference sequence). This CDR3 is 15 amino acids long. Written as DNA, the CDR3 is TGTGCCAGCAGCCTCCAGGGGGACAGGGCCCACGAGCAGTACTTC. This codes for CASSLQGDRAHEQYF. The entire variable domain, with the rest obtained from reference TRBV7-9 and TRBJ2-7, is as follows: DTGVSQNPRHKITKRGQNVTFRCDPISEHNRLYWYRQTLGQGPEFLTYFQNEAQLEKSRLLSDRFSAERPKGSFSTLEIQRTEQGDSAMYLCASSLQGDRAHEQYFGPGTRLTVT.

The chain combines TRBV20-1 with TRBJ2-3; 8 bases map to TRBD2. After removal of 6 bases from V and 5 bases from J, the junction contained 13 bases not matched to a gene. The CDR3 totals 15 residues. The germline CDR1 and CDR2 sequences are DFQATT and SNEGSKA (reference sequence). Here the CDR3 reads CSAPDGREVKDTQYF. Written as DNA, the CDR3 is TGCAGTGCACCCGACGGGCGGGAGGTTAAAGATACGCAGTATTTT.

In its sample, this clonotype was seen a few times. The chain uses TRBV20-1 and TRBJ2-3; no clear D. Germline assignment: CDR1 DFQATT and CDR2 SNEGSKA (reference sequence). This CDR3 has 14 amino acids. The ends were cut back, 5 bases at V and 6 bases at J, with 18 bases in the middle. The CDR3 sequence: CSAPGRRTGDTQYF. For the CDR3, the DNA is TGCAGTGCTCCCGGGCGGAGAACCGGGGATACGCAGTATTTT.

The rearrangement uses TRBV4-1 and TRBJ2-3, with D unclear. CDR1 is MGHRA and CDR2 is YSYEKL in the germline V gene. The CDR3 is 14 amino acids. The V end lost 1 base, the J end lost 1 base, and 6 bases lay between the germline ends. The DNA for the CDR3 is TGCGCCAGCAGCCAAGGTTCCGGCACAGATACGCAGTATTTT. It specifies CASSQGSGTDTQYF.

The J gene is TRBJ1-1, the V gene TRBV29-1, with TRBD1 as a possible D gene (5 bases). Trimming pared 3 bases from V and 0 bases from J, leaving 11 bases between. Germline CDR1 SQVTM, CDR2 ANQGSEA. The CDR3 length is 14 residues. CDR3 sequence (DNA): TGCAGCGTTGAGGGGGGACTTATGAACACTGAAGCTTTCTTT. Translating it yields CSVEGGLMNTEAFF.

In DNA form, the CDR3 reads TGTGCCAGCTCACCACAGGGAGCCGGGTCGCCCCAGCATTTT. This encodes CASSPQGAGSPQHF. This chain joins TRBV18 and TRBJ1-5; D not resolved. The CDR3 loop spans 14 amino acids. CDR1 is KGHSH, CDR2 LQKENI, per germline. Trimming pared 1 base from V and 9 bases from J, leaving 13 bases between.